This T cell receptor beta chain was sequenced during a study of blood T cell repertoires in COVID-19. The ends lost 3 bases at V and 3 bases at J; junction bases unmatched: 4. Germline CDR1 is SEHNR and CDR2 is FQNEAQ (reference sequence). This CDR3 region has 14 residues. Methods used by the authors: Amplification from reference gene primers served as the basis for estimated nucleated cell counts. TCRdb's copy holds only in-frame clones and misses some; the assay was immunoSEQ multiplex PCR. V, J and clone size derive from that table, while D and trimming were established from the DNA sequence. Here the sample spans 130,000 to 150,000 clones, just under 85% being singletons. Self-reported history from a screening survey and questionnaire set each donor's cohort.

The sequence was obtained from a woman between 35 and 50 years old who had recovered from COVID-19. Sequencing used PBMCs or T cells enriched from blood (not recorded which). The gene calls are TRBV7-9 and TRBJ1-1; 7 bases align to TRBD1. CDR3 sequence: CASSFPQGYTEAFF. CDR3 coding DNA: TGTGCCAGCAGCTTTCCACAGGGGTACACTGAAGCTTTCTTT.